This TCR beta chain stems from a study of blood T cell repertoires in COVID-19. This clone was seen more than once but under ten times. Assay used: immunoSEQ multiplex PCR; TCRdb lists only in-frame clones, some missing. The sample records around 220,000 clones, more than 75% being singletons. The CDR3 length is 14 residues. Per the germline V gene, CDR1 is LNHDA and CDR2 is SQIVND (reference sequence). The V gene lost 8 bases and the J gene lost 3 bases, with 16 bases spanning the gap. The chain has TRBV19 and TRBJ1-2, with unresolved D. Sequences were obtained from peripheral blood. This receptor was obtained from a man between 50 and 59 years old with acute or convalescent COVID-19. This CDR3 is CASLPVSRDYGYTF. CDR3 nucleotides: TGTGCCAGTTTACCCGTCAGCCGGGACTATGGCTACACCTTC.